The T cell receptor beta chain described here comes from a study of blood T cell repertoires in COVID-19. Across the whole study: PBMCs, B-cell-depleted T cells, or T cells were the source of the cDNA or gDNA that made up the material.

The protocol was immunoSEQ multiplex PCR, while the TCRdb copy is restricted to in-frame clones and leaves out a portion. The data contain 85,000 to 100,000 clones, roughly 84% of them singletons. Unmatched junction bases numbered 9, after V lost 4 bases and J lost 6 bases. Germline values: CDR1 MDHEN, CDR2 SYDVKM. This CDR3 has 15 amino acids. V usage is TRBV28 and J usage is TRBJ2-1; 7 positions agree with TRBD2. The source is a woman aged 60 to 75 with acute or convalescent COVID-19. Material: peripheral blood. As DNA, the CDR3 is TGTGCCAGCAGTTCCCCGGGACTATTCGTCAATGAGCAGTTCTTC. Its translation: CASSSPGLFVNEQFF.